This T cell receptor (beta chain) was sequenced for a study of cytomegalovirus exposure and HLA in healthy donors. Details on this clone: Its antigen is undetermined.

Study conclusions and caveats: Immune exposure information available was restricted to CMV serostatus.

PCR was performed using 60 Vbeta and 13 Jbeta primers. The authors' processing: An analysis performed later counted roughly 80 million unique TCR beta chains (roughly 11 million of them shared). Generated by immunoSEQ multiplex PCR, the TCRdb table keeps only in-frame clones and is missing some. That table gives V, J and clone size, and the DNA gave D and trimming. The sample holds around 150,000 clones; 60% to 80% are singletons and the top ten take around 4.2%. The TCR originated in a man aged 45-65 years in good health and CMV-seropositive. Source material: PBMCs.

The CDR3 spells CASSPYAGTLAKNIQYF. The CDR3 nucleotides are TGTGCCAGCAGTCCATACGCGGGAACACTAGCCAAAAACATTCAGTACTTC. The chain has TRBV28 and TRBJ2-4; weak D call: TRBD2 (6 bases). Per germline, CDR1 MDHEN and CDR2 SYDVKM. The CDR3 loop spans 17 amino acids. V lost 5 bases and J 0 bases, leaving 17 bases between the germline ends. Drawing the rest from reference TRBV28 and TRBJ2-4, the complete variable domain is DVKVTQSSRYLVKRTGEKVFLECVQDMDHENMFWYRQDPGLGLRLIYFSYDVKMKEKGDIPEGYSVSREKKERFSLILESASTNQTSMYLCASSPYAGTLAKNIQYFGAGTRLSVL.